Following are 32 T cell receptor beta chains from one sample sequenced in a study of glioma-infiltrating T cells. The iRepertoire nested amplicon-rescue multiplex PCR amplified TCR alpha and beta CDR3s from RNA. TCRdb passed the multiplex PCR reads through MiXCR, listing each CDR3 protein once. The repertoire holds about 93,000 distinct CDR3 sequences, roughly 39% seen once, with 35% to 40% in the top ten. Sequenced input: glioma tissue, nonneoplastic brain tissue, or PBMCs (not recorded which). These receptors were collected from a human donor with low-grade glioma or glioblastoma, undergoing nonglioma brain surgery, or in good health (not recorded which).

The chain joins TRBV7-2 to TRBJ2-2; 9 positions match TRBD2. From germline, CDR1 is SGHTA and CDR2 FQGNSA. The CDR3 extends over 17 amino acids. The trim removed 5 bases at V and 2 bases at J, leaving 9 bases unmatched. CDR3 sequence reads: CASSLTAGLANTGELFF. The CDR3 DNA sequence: TGTGCCAGCAGCCTCACAGCGGGACTAGCAAACACCGGGGAGCTGTTTTTT.

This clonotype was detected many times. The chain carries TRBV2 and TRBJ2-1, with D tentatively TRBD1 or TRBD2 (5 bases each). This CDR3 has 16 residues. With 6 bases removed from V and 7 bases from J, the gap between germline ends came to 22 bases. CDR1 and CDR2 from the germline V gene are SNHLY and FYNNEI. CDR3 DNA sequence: TGTGCCAGCAGGCCCCACTGGGACCCGGCTGGTAATGAGCAGTTCTTC. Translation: CASRPHWDPAGNEQFF. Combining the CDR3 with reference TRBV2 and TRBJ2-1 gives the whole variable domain EPEVTQTPSHQVTQMGQEVILRCVPISNHLYFYWYRQILGQKVEFLVSFYNNEISEKSEIFDDQFSVERPDGSNFTLKIRSTKLEDSAMYFCASRPHWDPAGNEQFFGPGTRLTVL.

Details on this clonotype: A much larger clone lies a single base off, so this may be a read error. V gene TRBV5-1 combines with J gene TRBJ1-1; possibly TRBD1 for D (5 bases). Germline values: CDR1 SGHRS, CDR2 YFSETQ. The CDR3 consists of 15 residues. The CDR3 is CASSSSGGGNTGAFF. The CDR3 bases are TGCGCCAGCAGCTCCTCGGGGGGAGGGAACACTGGAGCTTTCTTT.

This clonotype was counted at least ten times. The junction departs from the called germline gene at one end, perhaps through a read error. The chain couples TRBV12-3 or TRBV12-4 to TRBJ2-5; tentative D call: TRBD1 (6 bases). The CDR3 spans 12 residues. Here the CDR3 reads CASSPSGHPWDF. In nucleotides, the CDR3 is TGTGCCAGCAGTCCTTCGGGACACCCATGGGACTTC.

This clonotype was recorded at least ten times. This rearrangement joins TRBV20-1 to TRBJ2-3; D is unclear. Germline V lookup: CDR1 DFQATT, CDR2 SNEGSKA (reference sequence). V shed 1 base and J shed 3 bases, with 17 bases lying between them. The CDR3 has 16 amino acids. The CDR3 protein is CSARGRPTPRTDTQYF. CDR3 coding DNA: TGCAGTGCTAGAGGCCGGCCTACCCCGAGGACAGATACGCAGTATTTT.

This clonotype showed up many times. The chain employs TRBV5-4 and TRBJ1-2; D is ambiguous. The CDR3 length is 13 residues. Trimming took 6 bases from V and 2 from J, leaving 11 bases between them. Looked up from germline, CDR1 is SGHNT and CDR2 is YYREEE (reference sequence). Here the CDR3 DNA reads TGTGCCAGCACCTACTCGGCAAACTATGGCTACACCTTC. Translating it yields CASTYSANYGYTF.

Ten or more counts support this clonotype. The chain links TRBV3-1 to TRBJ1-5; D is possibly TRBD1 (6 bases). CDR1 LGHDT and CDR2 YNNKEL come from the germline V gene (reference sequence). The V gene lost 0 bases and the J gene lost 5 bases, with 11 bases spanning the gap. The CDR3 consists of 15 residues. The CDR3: CASSQEAGAHQPQHF. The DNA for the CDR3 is TGTGCCAGCAGCCAAGAGGCGGGGGCCCATCAGCCCCAGCATTTT.

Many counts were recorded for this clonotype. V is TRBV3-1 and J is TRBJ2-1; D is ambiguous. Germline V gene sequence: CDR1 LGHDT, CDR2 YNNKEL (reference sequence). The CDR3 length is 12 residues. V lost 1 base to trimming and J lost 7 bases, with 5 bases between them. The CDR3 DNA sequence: TGTGCCAGCAGCCAAGTGTGGAATGAGCAGTTCTTC. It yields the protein CASSQVWNEQFF.

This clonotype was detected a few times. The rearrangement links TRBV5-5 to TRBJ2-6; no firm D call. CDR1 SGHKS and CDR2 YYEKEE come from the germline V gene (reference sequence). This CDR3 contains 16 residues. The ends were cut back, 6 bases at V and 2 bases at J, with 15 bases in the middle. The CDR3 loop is CASTAGSPTGANVLTF. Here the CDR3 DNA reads TGTGCCAGCACTGCCGGGTCGCCGACTGGGGCCAACGTCCTGACTTTC.

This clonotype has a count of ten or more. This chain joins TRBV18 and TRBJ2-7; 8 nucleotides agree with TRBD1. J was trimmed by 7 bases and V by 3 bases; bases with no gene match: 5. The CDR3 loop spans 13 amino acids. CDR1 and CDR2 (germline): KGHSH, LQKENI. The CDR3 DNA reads TGTGCCAGCTCACCGGACAGGGTCTGGGAGCAGTACTTC. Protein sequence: CASSPDRVWEQYF.

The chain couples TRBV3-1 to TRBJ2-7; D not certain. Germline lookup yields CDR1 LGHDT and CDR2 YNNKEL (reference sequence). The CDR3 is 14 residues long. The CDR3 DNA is TGTACCGGCAGCCAACCAGGCGAAGGTAGCGAGCAGTACTTC. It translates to CTGSQPGEGSEQYF.

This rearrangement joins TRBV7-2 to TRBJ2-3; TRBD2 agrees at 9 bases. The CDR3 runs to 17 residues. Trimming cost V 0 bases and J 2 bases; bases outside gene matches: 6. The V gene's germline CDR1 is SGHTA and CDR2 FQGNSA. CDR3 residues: CASSLALAGAPTDTQYF. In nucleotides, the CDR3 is TGTGCCAGCAGCTTAGCTTTAGCGGGAGCCCCCACAGATACGCAGTATTTT.

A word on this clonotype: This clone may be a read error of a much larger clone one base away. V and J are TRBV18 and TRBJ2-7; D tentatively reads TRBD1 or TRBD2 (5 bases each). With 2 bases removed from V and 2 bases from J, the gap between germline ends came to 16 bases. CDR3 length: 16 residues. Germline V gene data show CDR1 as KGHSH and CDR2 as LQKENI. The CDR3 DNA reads TGTGCCAGCTCACCATCCAGGGACCCCGACACCTACGAGCAGTACTTC. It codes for CASSPSRDPDTYEQYF.

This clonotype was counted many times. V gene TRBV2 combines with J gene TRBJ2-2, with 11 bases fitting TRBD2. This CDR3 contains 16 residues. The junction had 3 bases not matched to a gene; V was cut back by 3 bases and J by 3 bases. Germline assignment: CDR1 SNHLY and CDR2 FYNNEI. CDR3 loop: CASSEISGGDTGELFF. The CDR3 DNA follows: TGTGCCAGCAGTGAGATTAGCGGGGGGGACACCGGGGAGCTGTTTTTT. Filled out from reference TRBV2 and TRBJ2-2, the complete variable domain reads EPEVTQTPSHQVTQMGQEVILRCVPISNHLYFYWYRQILGQKVEFLVSFYNNEISEKSEIFDDQFSVERPDGSNFTLKIRSTKLEDSAMYFCASSEISGGDTGELFFGEGSRLTVL.

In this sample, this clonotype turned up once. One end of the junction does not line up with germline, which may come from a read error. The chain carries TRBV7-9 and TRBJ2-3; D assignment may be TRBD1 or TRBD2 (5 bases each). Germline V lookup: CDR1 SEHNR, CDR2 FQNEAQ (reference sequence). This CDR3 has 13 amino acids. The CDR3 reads CASRSASLDTHYF. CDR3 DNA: TGTGCCAGCAGGAGCGCTAGCTTGGACACGCATTATTTT.

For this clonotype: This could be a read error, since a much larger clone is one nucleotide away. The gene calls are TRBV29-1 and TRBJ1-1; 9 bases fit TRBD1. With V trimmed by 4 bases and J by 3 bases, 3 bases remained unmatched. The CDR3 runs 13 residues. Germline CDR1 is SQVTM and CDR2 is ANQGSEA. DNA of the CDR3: TGCAGCGTTGTTGGACAGGGGCACACTGAAGCTTTCTTT. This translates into CSVVGQGHTEAFF.

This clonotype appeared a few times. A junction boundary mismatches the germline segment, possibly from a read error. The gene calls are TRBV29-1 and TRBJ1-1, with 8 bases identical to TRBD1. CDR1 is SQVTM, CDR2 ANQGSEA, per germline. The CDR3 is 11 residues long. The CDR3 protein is CGVDRGTEAFF. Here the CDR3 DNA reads TGCGGCGTCGACAGGGGCACTGAAGCTTTCTTT.

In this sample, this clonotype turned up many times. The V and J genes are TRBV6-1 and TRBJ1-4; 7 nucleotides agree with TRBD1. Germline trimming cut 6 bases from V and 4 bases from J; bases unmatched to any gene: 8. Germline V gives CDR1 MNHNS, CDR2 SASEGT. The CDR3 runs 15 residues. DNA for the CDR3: TGTGCCAGCAGAAACCGGGACAGACTTAATGAAAAACTGTTTTTT. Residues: CASRNRDRLNEKLFF.

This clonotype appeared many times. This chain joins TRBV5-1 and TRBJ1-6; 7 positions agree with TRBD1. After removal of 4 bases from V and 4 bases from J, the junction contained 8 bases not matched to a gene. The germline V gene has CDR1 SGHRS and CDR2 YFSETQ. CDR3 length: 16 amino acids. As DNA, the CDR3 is TGCGCCAGCAGCAGGAGCGGGACAGATTATAATTCACCCCTCCACTTT. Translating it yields CASSRSGTDYNSPLHF.

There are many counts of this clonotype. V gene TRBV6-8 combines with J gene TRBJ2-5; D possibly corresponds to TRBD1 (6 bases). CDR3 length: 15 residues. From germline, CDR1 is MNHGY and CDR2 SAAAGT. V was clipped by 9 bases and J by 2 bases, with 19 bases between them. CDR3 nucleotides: TGTGCCAGATCCCAGGGGACGGTCCTTCAAGAGACCCAGTACTTC. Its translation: CARSQGTVLQETQYF.

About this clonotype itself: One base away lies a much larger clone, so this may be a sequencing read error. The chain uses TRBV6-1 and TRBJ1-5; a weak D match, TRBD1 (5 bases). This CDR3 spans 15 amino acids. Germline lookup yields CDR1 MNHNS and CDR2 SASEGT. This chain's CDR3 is CAISRDSSPNQPHHF. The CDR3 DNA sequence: TGTGCCATCAGTCGGGACTCATCCCCCAATCAGCCCCACCATTTT.

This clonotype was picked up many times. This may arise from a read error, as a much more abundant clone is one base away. CDR3 sequence: CSARGPTGNTEALF. CDR3 DNA sequence: TGCAGTGCTAGGGGGCCCACAGGGAACACTGAAGCTCTCTTT. The J gene is TRBJ1-1, the V gene TRBV20-1, with a possible D match to TRBD1 (6 bases). The germline CDR1 and CDR2 sequences are DFQATT and SNEGSKA (reference sequence). The CDR3 totals 14 residues.

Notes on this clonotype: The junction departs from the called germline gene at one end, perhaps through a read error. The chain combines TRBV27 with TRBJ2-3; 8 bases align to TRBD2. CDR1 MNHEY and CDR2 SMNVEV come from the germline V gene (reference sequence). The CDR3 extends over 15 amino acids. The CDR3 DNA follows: TGCGCCAGCAGTTATCGACTAGCGCTTACAGATACGCGGTATTTT. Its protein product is CASSYRLALTDTRYF.

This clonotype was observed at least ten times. CDR3 in DNA: TGTGCCACCAGCAGGCCCGGACAGGGGGGTTTGGAGCAGTACTTC. Translated: CATSRPGQGGLEQYF. The V call is TRBV15, the J call TRBJ2-7, with 10 bases that match TRBD1. Germline CDR1 LNHNV, CDR2 YYDKDF (reference sequence). The length of the CDR3 is 15 residues. V shed 3 bases and J 7 bases; nucleotides not matched to a gene: 9.

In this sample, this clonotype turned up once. Written as DNA, the CDR3 is TGTGCCACCAGTGGAAGGGTAGGATACAATGAGCAGTTCTTC. This translates into CATSGRVGYNEQFF. The chain recombines TRBV24-1 with TRBJ2-1; D uncertain. The CDR3 consists of 14 residues. Per germline, CDR1 KGHDR and CDR2 SFDVKD. Trimming cost V 5 bases and J 4 bases, with 11 bases left between them.

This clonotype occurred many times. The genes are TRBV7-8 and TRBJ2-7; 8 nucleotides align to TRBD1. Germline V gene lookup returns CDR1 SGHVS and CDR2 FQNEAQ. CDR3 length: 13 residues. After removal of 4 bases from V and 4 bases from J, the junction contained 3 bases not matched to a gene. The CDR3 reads CASSYDRGYEQYF. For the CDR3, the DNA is TGTGCCAGCAGCTACGACAGGGGATACGAGCAGTACTTC.

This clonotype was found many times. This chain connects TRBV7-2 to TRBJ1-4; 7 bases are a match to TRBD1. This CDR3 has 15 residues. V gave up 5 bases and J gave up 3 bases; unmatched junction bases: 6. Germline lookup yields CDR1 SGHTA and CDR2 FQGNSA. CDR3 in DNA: TGTGCCAGCAGCCCCTGGGACAGCTCTAATGAAAAACTGTTTTTT. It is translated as CASSPWDSSNEKLFF.

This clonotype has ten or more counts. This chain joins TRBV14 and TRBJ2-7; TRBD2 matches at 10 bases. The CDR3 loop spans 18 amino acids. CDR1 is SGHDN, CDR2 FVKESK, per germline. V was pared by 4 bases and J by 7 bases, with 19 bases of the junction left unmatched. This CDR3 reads CASSRFIGLADTTGEQYF. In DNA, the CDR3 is TGTGCCAGCAGCCGATTTATTGGACTAGCGGACACTACGGGGGAGCAGTACTTC.

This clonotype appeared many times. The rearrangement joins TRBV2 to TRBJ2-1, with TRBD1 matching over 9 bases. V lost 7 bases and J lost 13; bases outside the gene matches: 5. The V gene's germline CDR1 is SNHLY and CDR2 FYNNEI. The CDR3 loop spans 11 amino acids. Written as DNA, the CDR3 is TGTGCCAGCACAAGGGACAGGGATCAGTTCTTC. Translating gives CASTRDRDQFF. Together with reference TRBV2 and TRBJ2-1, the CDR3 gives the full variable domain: EPEVTQTPSHQVTQMGQEVILRCVPISNHLYFYWYRQILGQKVEFLVSFYNNEISEKSEIFDDQFSVERPDGSNFTLKIRSTKLEDSAMYFCASTRDRDQFFGPGTRLTVL.

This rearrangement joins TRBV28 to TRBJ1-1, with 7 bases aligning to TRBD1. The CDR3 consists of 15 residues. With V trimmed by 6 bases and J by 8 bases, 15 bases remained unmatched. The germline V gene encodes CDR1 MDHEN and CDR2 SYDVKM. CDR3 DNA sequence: TGTGCCAGCAGATCAACGACAGGGTACGCCGCCGAAGCTTTCTTT. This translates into CASRSTTGYAAEAFF.

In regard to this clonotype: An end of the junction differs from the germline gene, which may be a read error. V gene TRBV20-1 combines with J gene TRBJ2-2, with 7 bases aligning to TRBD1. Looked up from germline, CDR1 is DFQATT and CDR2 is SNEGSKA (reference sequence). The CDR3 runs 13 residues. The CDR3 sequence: CNARPTGNGELLF. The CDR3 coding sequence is TGCAATGCTCGACCGACAGGGAACGGGGAGCTGCTTTTT.

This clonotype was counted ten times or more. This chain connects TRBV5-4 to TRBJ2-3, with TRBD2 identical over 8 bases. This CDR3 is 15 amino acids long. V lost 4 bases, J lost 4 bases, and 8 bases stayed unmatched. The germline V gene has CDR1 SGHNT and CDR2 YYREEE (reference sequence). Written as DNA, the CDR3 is TGTGCCAGCAGCGCGGACGGGGGGGCGTCAGATACGCAGTATTTT. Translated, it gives CASSADGGASDTQYF.